Listed below are T cell receptor beta chains from one sample, sequenced in a study of T cell repertoires in cytomegalovirus infection. These receptors lack a known antigen. TCRdb itself ran the reads through MiXCR, one entry per CDR3 protein. The table lists approximately 260,000 distinct CDR3 sequences, about 20% of them singletons, with approximately 19% in the top ten. The sample consisted of cultured PBMCs, taken from culture after CMV antigen stimulation. All receptors come from a human donor in good health (CMV status not recorded). Some clones in this sample may be carry-over from other donors' samples. Both conserved end residues are part of each CDR3. The D gene is left open where the match is weak. Size tells how often a clone was seen (once, few, many) or the class of an expanded clone, and some rows leave it out.

>TRBJ2-5|TRBV7-2|-|TRBD2
CASSLAGGSVVETQYF
TGTGCCAGCAGCTTAGCCGGCGGGAGTGTCGTAGAGACCCAGTACTTC
>TRBJ2-1|TRBV6-4|-|-
CASRPGLLSYNEQFF
TGTGCCAGCAGGCCGGGACTGCTCTCCTACAATGAGCAGTTCTTC
>TRBJ1-5|TRBV24-1|-|TRBD1
CATSETGTGVNQPQHF
TGTGCCACCAGTGAAACCGGGACAGGGGTTAATCAGCCCCAGCATTTT
>TRBJ2-1|TRBV20-1|-|-
CSAPGWGSSYNEQFF
TGCAGTGCCCCCGGTTGGGGGAGCTCCTACAATGAGCAGTTCTTC
>TRBJ1-2|TRBV28|few|-
CASSLSSPGGYTF
TGTGCCAGCAGTTTATCCTCGCCGGGCGGCTACACCTTC
>TRBJ2-2|TRBV6-5|few|TRBD2
CASTAGLAVNTGELFF
TGTGCCAGCACTGCGGGACTAGCGGTGAACACCGGGGAGCTGTTTTTT
>TRBJ2-1|TRBV24-1|-|-
CATSAPNNPSYNEQFF
TGTGCCACCAGTGCCCCAAATAATCCCTCCTACAATGAGCAGTTCTTC
>TRBJ2-1|TRBV2|few|-
CASSEATAGQFF
TGTGCCAGCAGTGAAGCGACCGCGGGGCAGTTCTTC
>TRBJ1-2|TRBV18|-|-
CASSVRGSGRSPDGYTF
TGTGCCAGCTCAGTTAGGGGATCAGGAAGATCTCCTGATGGCTACACCTTC
>TRBJ1-6|TRBV10-3|few|TRBD1
CAIRPDRADSPLHF
TGTGCCATCAGACCGGACAGGGCTGATTCACCCCTCCACTTT
>TRBJ2-2|TRBV4-3|-|TRBD2
CASSQEQVREGYTGELFF
TGCGCCAGCAGCCAAGAACAGGTGCGGGAGGGTTACACCGGGGAGCTGTTTTTT
>TRBJ2-3|TRBV24-1|once|TRBD1
CATRETGATDTQYF
TGTGCCACCAGAGAGACAGGGGCTACAGATACGCAGTATTTT
>TRBJ2-1|TRBV4-3|-|TRBD2
CASSSGTSYNDEQFF
TGCGCCAGCAGCTCCGGGACTAGTTATAACGATGAGCAGTTCTTC
>TRBJ2-1|TRBV10-3|few|-
CAIMARGALGSYNEQFF
TGTGCCATCATGGCCAGGGGGGCCCTGGGCTCCTACAATGAGCAGTTCTTC
>TRBJ2-3|TRBV28|-|-
CASSSFRGGTDTQYF
TGTGCCAGCAGTTCTTTTCGAGGGGGCACAGATACGCAGTATTTT
>TRBJ2-7|TRBV20-1|-|-
CSATSWGNREQYF
TGCAGTGCCACTTCCTGGGGGAACCGTGAGCAGTACTTC
>TRBJ2-7|TRBV28|-|TRBD1
CASSLVGTADQQYF
TGTGCCAGCAGTTTAGTAGGGACAGCCGACCAGCAGTACTTC
>TRBJ2-1|TRBV9|-|-
CASSVEIQARETYNEQFF
TGTGCCAGCAGCGTCGAAATACAGGCACGGGAAACCTACAATGAGCAGTTCTTC
>TRBJ2-7|TRBV6-8|-|TRBD2
CASRSPGLDDYEQYF
TGTGCCAGCAGGTCCCCGGGACTAGATGACTACGAGCAGTACTTC
>TRBJ1-1|TRBV7-2|few|-
CASSTDSYTEAFF
TGTGCCAGCAGCACAGACAGCTACACTGAAGCTTTCTTT
>TRBJ2-1|TRBV24-1|-|TRBD2
CATSDPAGGNEQFF
TGTGCCACCAGTGACCCGGCGGGGGGGAATGAGCAGTTCTTC
>TRBJ2-4|TRBV7-9|few|-
CASSFRPPLAKNIQYF
TGTGCCAGCAGCTTTCGACCGCCTCTAGCCAAAAACATTCAGTACTTC
>TRBJ2-3|TRBV6-5|few|TRBD2
CASSYSRLAGDQDTQYF
TGTGCCAGCAGTTACTCGCGGCTAGCGGGAGACCAAGATACGCAGTATTTT
>TRBJ2-1|TRBV14|-|-
CASSLSTGYNEQFF
TGTGCCAGCAGCCTCTCGACTGGTTACAATGAGCAGTTCTTC
>TRBJ2-5|TRBV6-1|-|TRBD1
CASSGGTARETQYF
TGTGCCAGCAGTGGGGGGACAGCCCGAGAGACCCAGTACTTC
>TRBJ1-1|TRBV10-3|few|-
CAISEQGAGEDFF
TGTGCCATCAGTGAGCAAGGGGCCGGGGAGGATTTCTTT
>TRBJ1-1|TRBV12-3/TRBV12-4|-|TRBD1
CASTQDRVNTEAFF
TGTGCCAGCACCCAAGACAGGGTCAACACTGAAGCTTTCTTT
>TRBJ1-5|TRBV12-3/TRBV12-4|-|-
CASSFFLDQPQHF
TGTGCCAGCAGTTTTTTCTTGGATCAGCCCCAGCATTTT
>TRBJ1-3|TRBV29-1|-|-
CSAGGGIGGNTIYF
TGCAGCGCCGGGGGGGGTATCGGTGGAAACACCATATATTTT
>TRBJ2-7|TRBV7-3|once|-
CASSLIIQGEQYF
TGTGCCAGCAGCTTAATCATCCAGGGCGAGCAGTACTTC
>TRBJ2-1|TRBV18|few|-
CASSPQRQNNEQFF
TGTGCCAGCTCACCACAGCGGCAAAACAATGAGCAGTTCTTC
>TRBJ2-3|TRBV7-2|many|-
CASNYRGRSTDTQYF
TGTGCCAGCAACTATAGGGGACGGAGCACAGATACGCAGTATTTT
>TRBJ2-1|TRBV5-6|-|TRBD2
CASSWDTSGRVDEQFF
TGTGCCAGCAGCTGGGACACTAGCGGGAGGGTCGATGAGCAGTTCTTC
>TRBJ1-3|TRBV12-5|few|-
CASGLGPWDIATGNTIYF
TGTGCTAGTGGTTTGGGGCCGTGGGACATAGCGACTGGAAACACCATATATTTT
>TRBJ2-7|TRBV27|-|TRBD1
CASSFTGQGYEQYF
TGTGCCAGCAGTTTCACGGGACAGGGGTACGAGCAGTACTTC